This T cell receptor (beta chain) was observed in a study of blood T cell repertoires in COVID-19 (dated by TCRdb to 2020 to 2022). For context, the study as a whole: Samples covering the acute and convalescent phases of COVID-19 were provided by collaborators in the United States, Italy and Spain. Nearly every sample came with metadata listing a de-identified subject ID, COVID-19 status, age in years and sex. Where HLA class I and class II types were available, the types were taken from metadata supplied by the sample provider, not from assay-based typing. The repertoires were released in a freely available public database intended as a resource for research on the immune response to SARS-CoV-2. Deeply sampled blood TCRbeta repertoires from subjects exposed to, actively infected with, or recovered from COVID-19 were included in the dataset. Samples were obtained from the ongoing ImmuneRACE study (first 160 participants) and from over a thousand subjects provided by 6 global collaborators. The material from the prospective study consisted of cDNA or gDNA derived from T cells, B-cell-depleted T cells, or PBMCs. Overall study results and their limits: How much clinical and demographic metadata was included differed by source and by participant, and the metadata was provided uncurated.

TCRbeta CDR3 regions were amplified from genomic DNA using the immunoSEQ Assay, a bias-controlled multiplex PCR. As for the original processing: Nucleated cell counts per sample were estimated from amplification of reference gene primers within the assay. To quantify the absolute abundance of each unique TCRbeta CDR3 rearrangement, sequence reads were collapsed and filtered. For each sample, productive Simpson clonality was calculated as the square root of Simpson's diversity index across productive rearrangements. TCRdb mirrors the immuneACCESS table, restricted to in-frame sequences. Some clones are absent from its copies; in checked studies, under half trace to an unresolved V gene, and the reason for the others is unknown. V and J calls and clone size are as listed in that table; D and trimming were resolved from the DNA. The sample table shows around 130,000 clones, and roughly 82% are seen once. 9% to 13% of the sample is held by the ten biggest clonotypes.

Whole blood was collected in K2EDTA tubes by collaborating institutions according to the institutions' own protocols. For TCRbeta analysis, collaborators shipped samples in one of three forms: frozen whole blood, isolated PBMCs, or DNA extracted from either of those sample types. Taken from cysteine to phenylalanine, the CDR3 has 14 residues. Just the 42-base CDR3 DNA is kept, in frame starting at base 1. V drops 1 base and J drops 4 bases, leaving 7 bases in between. CDR1 and CDR2 are drawn from the germline V gene (reference sequence): LGHDT, YNNKEL. As to this clone: This clone's antigen is unknown. No base quality information exists; no much larger clone differs at one position.

The chain is assembled from TRBV3-1 (or the pseudogene TRBV3-2) and TRBJ2-2; no D gene is confidently identified. This TCR came from a human donor in a cohort sampled during active COVID-19. Sample: peripheral blood. The DNA sequence reads TGTGCCAGCAGCCAAGTGATCAGCACCGGGGAGCTGTTTTTT. It translates as CASSQVISTGELFF.